This T cell receptor (beta chain) is from a study of blood T cell repertoires in COVID-19. Study background: PBMCs, B-cell-depleted T cells, or T cells provided the cDNA or gDNA that made up the material.

Profiled with immunoSEQ multiplex PCR; TCRdb holds only in-frame clones, not every one. The sample lists about 58,000 clones; roughly 80% were seen once. Germline V gives CDR1 GTSNPN, CDR2 SVGIG (reference sequence). The CDR3 is 19 amino acids. With V trimmed by 1 base and J by 0 bases, 15 bases remained unmatched. The chain couples TRBV30 to TRBJ1-5, with 7 positions matching TRBD1. This receptor was obtained from a man aged 50 or older with COVID-19, enrolled during active disease. Sequencing input: peripheral blood. The CDR3 loop reads CAWSAQKQGPFYSNQPQHF. The CDR3, as DNA: TGTGCCTGGAGTGCTCAGAAACAGGGGCCTTTCTATAGCAATCAGCCCCAGCATTTT.